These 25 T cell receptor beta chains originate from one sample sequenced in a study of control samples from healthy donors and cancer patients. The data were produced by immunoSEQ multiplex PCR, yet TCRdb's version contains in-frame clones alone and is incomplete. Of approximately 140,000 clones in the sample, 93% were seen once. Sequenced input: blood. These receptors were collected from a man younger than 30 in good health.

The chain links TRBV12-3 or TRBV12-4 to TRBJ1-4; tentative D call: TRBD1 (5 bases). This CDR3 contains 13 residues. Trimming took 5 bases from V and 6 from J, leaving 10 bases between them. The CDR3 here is CASSLRADEKLFF. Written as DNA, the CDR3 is TGTGCCAGCAGTCTCAGGGCGGATGAAAAACTGTTTTTT.

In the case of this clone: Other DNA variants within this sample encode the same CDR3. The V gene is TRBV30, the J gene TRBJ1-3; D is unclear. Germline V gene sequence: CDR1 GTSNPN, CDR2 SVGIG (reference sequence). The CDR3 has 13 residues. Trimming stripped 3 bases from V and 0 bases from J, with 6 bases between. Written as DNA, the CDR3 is TGTGCCTGGAGCCTCACCTCTGGAAACACCATATATTTT. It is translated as CAWSLTSGNTIYF.

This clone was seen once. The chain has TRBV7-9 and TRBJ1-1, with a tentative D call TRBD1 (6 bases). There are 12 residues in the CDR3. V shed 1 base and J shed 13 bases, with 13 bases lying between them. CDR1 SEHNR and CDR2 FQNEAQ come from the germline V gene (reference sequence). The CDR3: CASSLENRVVFF. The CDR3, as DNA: TGTGCCAGCAGCTTAGAAAACAGGGTGGTTTTCTTT.

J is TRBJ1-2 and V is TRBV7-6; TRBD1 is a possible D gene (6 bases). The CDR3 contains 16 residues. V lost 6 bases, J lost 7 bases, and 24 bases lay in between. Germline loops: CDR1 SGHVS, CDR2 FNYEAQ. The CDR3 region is CASSNSLQGSPAGYTF. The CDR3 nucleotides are TGTGCCAGCAGTAACTCCCTACAGGGAAGTCCCGCTGGCTACACCTTC.

The CDR3 DNA sequence: TGTGCCAGTAGTATAGATCAGGTTCGGGGACAGGGTGGGGATGAGCAGTTCTTC. This sequence encodes CASSIDQVRGQGGDEQFF. V usage is TRBV19 and J usage is TRBJ2-1; 9 nucleotides match TRBD1. The CDR3 contains 18 residues. After removal of 0 bases from V and 8 bases from J, the junction contained 14 bases not matched to a gene. Germline CDR1 reads LNHDA; CDR2 reads SQIVND (reference sequence).

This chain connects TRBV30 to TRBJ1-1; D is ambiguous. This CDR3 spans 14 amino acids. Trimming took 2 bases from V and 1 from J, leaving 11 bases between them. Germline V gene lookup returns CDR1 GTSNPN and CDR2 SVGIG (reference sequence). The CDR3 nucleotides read TGTGCCTGGAGTATAGGACTGGGGAACACTGAAGCTTTCTTT. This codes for CAWSIGLGNTEAFF.

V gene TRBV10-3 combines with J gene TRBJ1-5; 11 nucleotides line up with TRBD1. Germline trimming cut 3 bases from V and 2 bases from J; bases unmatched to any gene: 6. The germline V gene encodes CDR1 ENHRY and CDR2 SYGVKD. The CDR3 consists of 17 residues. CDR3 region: CAISEGTGGSGNQPQHF. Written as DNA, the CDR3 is TGTGCCATCAGTGAAGGGACAGGGGGGTCGGGCAATCAGCCCCAGCATTTT.

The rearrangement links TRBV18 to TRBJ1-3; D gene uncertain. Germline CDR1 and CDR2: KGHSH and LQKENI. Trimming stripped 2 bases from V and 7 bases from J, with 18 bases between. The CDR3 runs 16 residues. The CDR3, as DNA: TGTGCCAGCTCACCAAATCACCCCCGATCGTTGAACACCATATATTTT. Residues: CASSPNHPRSLNTIYF.

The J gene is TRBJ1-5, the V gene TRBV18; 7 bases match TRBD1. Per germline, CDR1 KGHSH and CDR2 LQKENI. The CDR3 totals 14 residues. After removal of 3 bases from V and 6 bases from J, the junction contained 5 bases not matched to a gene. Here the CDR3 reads CASSPSGGGQPQHF. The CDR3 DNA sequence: TGTGCCAGCTCACCTTCAGGGGGAGGTCAGCCCCAGCATTTT.

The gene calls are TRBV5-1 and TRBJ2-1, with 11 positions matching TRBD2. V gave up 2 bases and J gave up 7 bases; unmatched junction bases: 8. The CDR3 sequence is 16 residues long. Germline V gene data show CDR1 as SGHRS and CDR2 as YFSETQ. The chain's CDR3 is CASSFHSGGAGNEQFF. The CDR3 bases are TGCGCCAGCAGCTTTCATAGCGGGGGGGCCGGGAATGAGCAGTTCTTC. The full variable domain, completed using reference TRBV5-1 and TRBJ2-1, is KAGVTQTPRYLIKTRGQQVTLSCSPISGHRSVSWYQQTPGQGLQFLFEYFSETQRNKGNFPGRFSGRQFSNSRSEMNVSTLELGDSALYLCASSFHSGGAGNEQFFGPGTRLTVL.

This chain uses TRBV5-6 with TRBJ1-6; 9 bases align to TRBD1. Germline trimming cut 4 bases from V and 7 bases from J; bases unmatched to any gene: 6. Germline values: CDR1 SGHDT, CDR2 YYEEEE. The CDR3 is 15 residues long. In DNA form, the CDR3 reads TGTGCCAGCAGCCAACAGGGGGCCGGCAATTCACCCCTCCACTTT. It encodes CASSQQGAGNSPLHF.

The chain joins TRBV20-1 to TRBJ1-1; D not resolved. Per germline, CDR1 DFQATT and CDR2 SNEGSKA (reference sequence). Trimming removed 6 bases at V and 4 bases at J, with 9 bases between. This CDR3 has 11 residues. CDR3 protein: CSAPRSTEAFF. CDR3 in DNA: TGCAGTGCCCCAAGGTCCACTGAAGCTTTCTTT.

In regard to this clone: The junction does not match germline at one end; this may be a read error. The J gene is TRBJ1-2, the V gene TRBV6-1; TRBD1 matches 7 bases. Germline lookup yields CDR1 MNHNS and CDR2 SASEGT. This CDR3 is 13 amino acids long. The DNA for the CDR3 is TGTGCCAGCAGTGATGGACAGGATTTATATGGGTTTTTC. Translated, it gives CASSDGQDLYGFF.

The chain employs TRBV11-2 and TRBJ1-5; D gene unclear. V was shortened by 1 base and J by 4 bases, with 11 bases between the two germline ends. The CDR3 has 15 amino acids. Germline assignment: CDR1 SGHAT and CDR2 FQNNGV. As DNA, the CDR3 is TGTGCCAGCAGCTTAGGATCGGGGTTTAATCAGCCCCAGCATTTT. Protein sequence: CASSLGSGFNQPQHF. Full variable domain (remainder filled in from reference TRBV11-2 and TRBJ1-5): EAGVAQSPRYKIIEKRQSVAFWCNPISGHATLYWYQQILGQGPKLLIQFQNNGVVDDSQLPKDRFSAERLKGVDSTLKIQPAKLEDSAVYLCASSLGSGFNQPQHFGDGTRLSIL.

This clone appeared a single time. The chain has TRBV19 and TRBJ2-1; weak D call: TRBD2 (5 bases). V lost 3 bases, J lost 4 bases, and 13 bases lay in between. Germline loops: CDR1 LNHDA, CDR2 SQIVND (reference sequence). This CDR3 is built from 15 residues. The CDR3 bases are TGTGCCAGTAGTATCGGGAAGCGGCAATACAATGAGCAGTTCTTC. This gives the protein CASSIGKRQYNEQFF.

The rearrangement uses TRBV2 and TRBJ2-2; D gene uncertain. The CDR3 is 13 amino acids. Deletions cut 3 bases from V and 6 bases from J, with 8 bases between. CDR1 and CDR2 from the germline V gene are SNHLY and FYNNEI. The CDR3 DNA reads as TGTGCCAGCAGTGAGGGTATCGCCGGGGAGCTGTTTTTT. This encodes CASSEGIAGELFF.

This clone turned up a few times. The CDR3 spells CASSIYFAETYEQYF. The CDR3 bases are TGTGCCAGTAGTATTTATTTCGCGGAGACCTACGAGCAGTACTTC. The rearrangement links TRBV19 to TRBJ2-7; no clear D. The CDR3 is made up of 15 amino acids. Between the trimmed V and J ends, which lost 3 bases and 2 bases, there was a span of 14 bases. Germline CDR1 is LNHDA and CDR2 is SQIVND (reference sequence).

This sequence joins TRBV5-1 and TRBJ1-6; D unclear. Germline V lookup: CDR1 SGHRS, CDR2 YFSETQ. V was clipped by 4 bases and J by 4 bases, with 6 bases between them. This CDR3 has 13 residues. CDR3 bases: TGCGCCAGCAGCCCGAAATATAATTCACCCCTCCACTTT. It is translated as CASSPKYNSPLHF.

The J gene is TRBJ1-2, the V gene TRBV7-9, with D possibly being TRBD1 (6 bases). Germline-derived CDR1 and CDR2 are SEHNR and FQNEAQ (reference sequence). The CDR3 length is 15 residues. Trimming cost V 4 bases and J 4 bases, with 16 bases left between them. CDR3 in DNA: TGTGCCAGCAGCTCCCCAGGGGCCGTTTTCTATGGCTACACCTTC. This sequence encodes CASSSPGAVFYGYTF.

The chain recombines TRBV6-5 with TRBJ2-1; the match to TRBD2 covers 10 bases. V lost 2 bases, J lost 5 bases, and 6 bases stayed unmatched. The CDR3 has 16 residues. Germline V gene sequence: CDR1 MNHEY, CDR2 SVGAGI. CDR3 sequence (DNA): TGTGCCAGCAGTTACCTGACTAGCGGGCCTCACAATGAGCAGTTCTTC. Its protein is CASSYLTSGPHNEQFF.

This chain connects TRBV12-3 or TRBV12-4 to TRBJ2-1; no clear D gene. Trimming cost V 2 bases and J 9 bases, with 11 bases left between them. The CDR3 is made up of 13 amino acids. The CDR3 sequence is CASSLRSDGEQFF. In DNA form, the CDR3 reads TGTGCCAGCAGTTTACGCTCAGACGGTGAGCAGTTCTTC.

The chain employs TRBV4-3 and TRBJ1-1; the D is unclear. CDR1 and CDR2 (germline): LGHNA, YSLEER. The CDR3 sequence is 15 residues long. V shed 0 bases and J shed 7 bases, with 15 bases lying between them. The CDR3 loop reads CASSQELKGSGEAFF. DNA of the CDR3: TGCGCCAGCAGCCAAGAACTTAAGGGTTCTGGTGAAGCTTTCTTT.

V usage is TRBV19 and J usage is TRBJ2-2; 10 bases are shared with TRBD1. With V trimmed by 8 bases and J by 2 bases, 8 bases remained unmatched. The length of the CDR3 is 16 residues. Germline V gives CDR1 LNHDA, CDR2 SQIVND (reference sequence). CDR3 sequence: CASSIRQGANTGELFF. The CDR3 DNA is TGTGCCAGTTCAATTAGACAGGGGGCTAACACCGGGGAGCTGTTTTTT.

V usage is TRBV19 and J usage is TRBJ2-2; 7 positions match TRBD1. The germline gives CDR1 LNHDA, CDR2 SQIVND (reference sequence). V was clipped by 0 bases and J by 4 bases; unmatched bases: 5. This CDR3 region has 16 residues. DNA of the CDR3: TGTGCCAGTAGTATAGATAACAGGGGACCCACCGGGGAGCTGTTTTTT. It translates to CASSIDNRGPTGELFF.

CDR3 bases: TGTGCCAGCAGCTTACAGGGAGAGAACACTGAAGCTTTCTTT. Residues: CASSLQGENTEAFF. The gene calls are TRBV11-3 and TRBJ1-1; tentatively, D is TRBD1 (5 bases). The length of the CDR3 is 14 residues. In germline, CDR1 is SGHNT, CDR2 YENEEA. Trimming shortened V by 2 bases and J by 1 base, and 8 bases separated the two germline ends.